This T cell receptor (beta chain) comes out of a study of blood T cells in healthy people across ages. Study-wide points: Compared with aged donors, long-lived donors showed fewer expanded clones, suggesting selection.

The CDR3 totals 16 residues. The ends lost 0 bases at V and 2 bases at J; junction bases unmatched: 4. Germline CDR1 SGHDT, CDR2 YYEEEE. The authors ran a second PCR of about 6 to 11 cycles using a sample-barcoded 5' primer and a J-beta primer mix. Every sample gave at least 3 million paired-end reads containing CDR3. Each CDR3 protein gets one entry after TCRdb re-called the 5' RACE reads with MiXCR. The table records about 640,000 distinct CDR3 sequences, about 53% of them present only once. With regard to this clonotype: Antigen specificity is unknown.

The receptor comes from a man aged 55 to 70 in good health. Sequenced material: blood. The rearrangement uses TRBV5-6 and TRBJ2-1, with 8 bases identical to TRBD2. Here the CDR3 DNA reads TGTGCCAGCAGCTTGGCGGGGGGGGACACCTACAATGAGCAGTTCTTC. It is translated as CASSLAGGDTYNEQFF.